The 25 T cell receptor beta chains presented below share a single source sample, sequenced in a study of T-cell memory formation after mild COVID-19. TCRdb re-derived calls from the 5' RACE reads in MiXCR, one entry per CDR3 protein. The table records about 90,000 distinct CDR3 sequences, 10% to 15% of them present only once. Source material: PBMCs or a T cell subset sorted from them (not recorded which). The receptors derive from an adult woman who had mild COVID-19 (a few samples of this study predate the infection). Cell type and time point are not known.

This clonotype was picked up a small number of times. The V gene is TRBV7-9, the J gene TRBJ2-1; D gene unclear. V lost 7 bases and J lost 3, with 13 bases in between. CDR1 and CDR2 (germline): SEHNR, FQNEAQ (reference sequence). This CDR3 comprises 14 residues. CDR3 residues: CASTVDANYNEQFF. As DNA, the CDR3 is TGTGCCAGCACCGTAGACGCAAACTACAATGAGCAGTTCTTC.

This chain links TRBV7-3 with TRBJ1-1; D unresolved. CDR1 and CDR2 from the germline V gene are SGHTA and FQGTGA. Trimming left V 4 bases short and J 1 base short, with 7 bases between. The CDR3 runs to 13 residues. CDR3 residues: CASSSVWNTEAFF. The CDR3 DNA sequence: TGTGCCAGCAGCTCCGTCTGGAACACTGAAGCTTTCTTT.

The chain recombines TRBV7-9 with TRBJ2-7, with 10 bases lining up with TRBD2. The germline V gene encodes CDR1 SEHNR and CDR2 FQNEAQ (reference sequence). The CDR3 is 14 residues long. Trimming cost V 7 bases and J 7 bases; bases outside gene matches: 10. As DNA, the CDR3 is TGTGCCAGCACTAGCGGGGGCCTATCCCAAGAGCAGTACTTC. Its protein product is CASTSGGLSQEQYF.

This clonotype was seen only a few times. The chain couples TRBV7-9 to TRBJ2-7, with D maybe TRBD1 (5 bases). The germline V and J ends were trimmed by 3 bases and 1 base, with 16 bases remaining between them. CDR1 and CDR2 from the germline V gene are SEHNR and FQNEAQ (reference sequence). This CDR3 is built from 16 residues. CDR3 sequence: CASSLGLSHPSYEQYF. CDR3 coding DNA: TGTGCCAGCAGCTTGGGGCTCAGCCACCCTTCCTACGAGCAGTACTTC.

The chain carries TRBV9 and TRBJ2-1; D perhaps matches TRBD2 (5 bases). Trimming took 4 bases from V and 6 from J, leaving 14 bases between them. The CDR3 length is 14 residues. CDR1 is SGDLS, CDR2 YYNGEE, per germline. CDR3 nucleotide sequence: TGTGCCAGCAGCTCGGGATCCTACGCCAATGAGCAGTTCTTC. This codes for CASSSGSYANEQFF.

This clonotype was counted between two and nine times. The chain joins TRBV27 to TRBJ2-5; 8 bases are shared with TRBD1. V was clipped by 4 bases and J by 9 bases; unmatched bases: 13. Germline CDR1 is MNHEY and CDR2 is SMNVEV (reference sequence). There are 15 residues in the CDR3. CDR3 sequence reads: CASSSAPDRVGAQYF. The CDR3 DNA follows: TGTGCCAGCAGTTCCGCCCCGGACAGGGTGGGGGCCCAGTACTTC.

The chain combines TRBV10-3 with TRBJ2-7; TRBD1 is a possible D gene (5 bases). This CDR3 region has 13 residues. Germline CDR1 is ENHRY and CDR2 is SYGVKD. Trimming removed 6 bases from V and 0 bases from J, with 9 bases in between. The CDR3 DNA sequence: TGTGCCATCAGCCAGGGAAGCTCCTACGAGCAGTACTTC. Protein sequence: CAISQGSSYEQYF.

In this sample, this clonotype turned up a few times. The chain carries TRBV29-1 and TRBJ2-3; D gene ambiguous. The CDR3 spans 10 residues. The germline CDR1 and CDR2 sequences are SQVTM and ANQGSEA. V lost 4 bases, J lost 12 bases, and 11 bases lay in between. In DNA form, the CDR3 reads TGCAGCGTTGCCTTAAACGTCCAGTATTTT. Translated: CSVALNVQYF.

This clonotype was seen a few times. The V call is TRBV7-9, the J call TRBJ1-4; 9 bases are a match to TRBD1. Germline values: CDR1 SEHNR, CDR2 FQNEAQ (reference sequence). The CDR3 loop spans 14 amino acids. The V and J ends lost 5 bases and 7 bases, in that order; junction bases with no gene match: 5. CDR3 sequence reads: CASSTGGAGEKLFF. DNA for the CDR3: TGTGCCAGCAGCACAGGGGGCGCCGGTGAAAAACTGTTTTTT.

The table lists this clonotype with a few counts. The chain has TRBV20-1 and TRBJ2-1; perhaps TRBD2 as D (7 bases). CDR1 is DFQATT and CDR2 is SNEGSKA in the germline V gene (reference sequence). The V end lost 1 base, the J end lost 0 bases, and 10 bases lay between the germline ends. This CDR3 is built from 15 residues. The CDR3 coding sequence is TGCAGTGCTAGAGGAGCGGGACACTCCTACAATGAGCAGTTCTTC. This translates into CSARGAGHSYNEQFF.

J is TRBJ2-2 and V is TRBV11-1; 10 bases map to TRBD1. Trimming removed 5 bases from V and 5 bases from J; junction bases left unmatched: 11. Per germline, CDR1 SGHAT and CDR2 FQDESV (reference sequence). The CDR3 length is 17 residues. CDR3 sequence: CASSQHRDRGWTGELFF. DNA of the CDR3: TGTGCCAGCAGCCAACACCGGGACAGGGGATGGACCGGGGAGCTGTTTTTT.

This clonotype has just a few counts. The chain has TRBV5-1 and TRBJ1-1; 8 nucleotides align to TRBD1. CDR3 length: 14 amino acids. Unmatched junction bases numbered 5, after V lost 3 bases and J lost 4 bases. CDR1 is SGHRS and CDR2 is YFSETQ in the germline V gene. The CDR3 sequence: CASSWTGSGTEAFF. CDR3 bases: TGCGCCAGCAGCTGGACAGGGTCTGGCACTGAAGCTTTCTTT.

The table lists this clonotype with many counts. This chain uses TRBV7-9 with TRBJ2-5; 7 bases line up with TRBD1. Germline CDR1 reads SEHNR; CDR2 reads FQNEAQ (reference sequence). Trimming removed 1 base from V and 1 base from J; junction bases left unmatched: 3. This CDR3 is built from 15 residues. The CDR3 DNA is TGTGCCAGCAGCTTAGTCGACAGGGCCCAAGAGACCCAGTACTTC. This codes for CASSLVDRAQETQYF. Complete variable domain (other parts from reference TRBV7-9 and TRBJ2-5): DTGVSQNPRHKITKRGQNVTFRCDPISEHNRLYWYRQTLGQGPEFLTYFQNEAQLEKSRLLSDRFSAERPKGSFSTLEIQRTEQGDSAMYLCASSLVDRAQETQYFGPGTRLLVL.

V is TRBV9 and J is TRBJ2-1; 7 nucleotides line up with TRBD2. From germline, CDR1 is SGDLS and CDR2 YYNGEE. Trimming removed 3 bases from V and 5 bases from J; junction bases left unmatched: 8. The CDR3 loop spans 15 amino acids. This CDR3 reads CASSDNSGSHNEQFF. Here the CDR3 DNA reads TGTGCCAGCAGCGACAATAGCGGGTCCCACAATGAGCAGTTCTTC.

The V and J genes are TRBV11-3 and TRBJ2-1; a possible D gene is TRBD2 (6 bases). Germline values: CDR1 SGHNT, CDR2 YENEEA. Trimming left V 4 bases short and J 9 bases short, with 13 bases between. The CDR3 is 13 amino acids. The CDR3 reads CASSSLRDREQFF. DNA for the CDR3: TGTGCCAGCAGCTCCCTGCGGGACCGTGAGCAGTTCTTC.

This chain links TRBV7-9 with TRBJ1-1; TRBD1 agrees at 10 bases. CDR1 and CDR2 (germline): SEHNR, FQNEAQ (reference sequence). V trimming: 1 base; J trimming: 0 bases; junction bases outside the gene matches: 8. This CDR3 region has 18 residues. The CDR3 nucleotides read TGTGCCAGCAGCTTAGGCGTCCGGGACAGGGGCTTGAACACTGAAGCTTTCTTT. Protein sequence: CASSLGVRDRGLNTEAFF.

This clonotype has a count of ten or more. The rearrangement joins TRBV29-1 to TRBJ2-3, with 8 bases matching TRBD2. V shed 3 bases, J shed 6 bases, and the junction held 8 bases outside the gene matches. CDR3 size: 14 residues. CDR1 SQVTM and CDR2 ANQGSEA come from the germline V gene. CDR3 nucleotide sequence: TGCAGCGTTGAGAAGGGCGGGAGGCCCGATACGCAGTATTTT. Residues: CSVEKGGRPDTQYF.

In this sample, this clonotype turned up many times. The chain combines TRBV7-2 with TRBJ2-7; 9 bases are a match to TRBD1. Germline lookup yields CDR1 SGHTA and CDR2 FQGNSA. CDR3 size: 14 residues. V lost 3 bases and J lost 3; bases outside the gene matches: 3. This CDR3 is CASSLGQGFYEQYF. CDR3 DNA sequence: TGTGCCAGCAGCTTGGGACAGGGTTTCTACGAGCAGTACTTC.

The chain recombines TRBV11-2 with TRBJ2-7; D is unclear. The germline CDR1 and CDR2 sequences are SGHAT and FQNNGV. V was pared by 6 bases and J by 0 bases, with 12 bases between. There are 14 residues in the CDR3. CDR3 DNA sequence: TGTGCCAGCAGTTCCGATACAAGCTCCTACGAGCAGTACTTC. The encoded protein is CASSSDTSSYEQYF.

The chain recombines TRBV20-1 with TRBJ2-2; 7 bases fit TRBD2. CDR3 length: 14 amino acids. Trimming took 3 bases from V and 4 from J; bases not matched to a gene: 5. CDR1 DFQATT and CDR2 SNEGSKA come from the germline V gene (reference sequence). The CDR3 DNA sequence: TGCAGTGCTAGGAGCGGGGAATTCACCGGGGAGCTGTTTTTT. Amino acid sequence: CSARSGEFTGELFF.

In its sample, this clonotype was seen a few times. The genes are TRBV7-9 and TRBJ2-1, with unresolved D. The CDR3 spans 13 residues. From germline, CDR1 is SEHNR and CDR2 FQNEAQ (reference sequence). Trimming removed 7 bases from V and 9 bases from J, with 16 bases in between. For the CDR3, the DNA is TGTGCCAGCACTTTGGGTGCTACCCCTGAGCAGTTCTTC. It codes for CASTLGATPEQFF.

The chain employs TRBV7-9 and TRBJ2-2, with D hard to call. The CDR3 has 13 residues. CDR1 is SEHNR, CDR2 FQNEAQ, per germline (reference sequence). Trimming left V 4 bases short and J 2 bases short, with 5 bases between. This chain's CDR3 is CASSWGNTGELFF. In DNA, the CDR3 is TGTGCCAGCAGCTGGGGAAACACCGGGGAGCTGTTTTTT. The full variable domain, completed using reference TRBV7-9 and TRBJ2-2, is DTGVSQNPRHKITKRGQNVTFRCDPISEHNRLYWYRQTLGQGPEFLTYFQNEAQLEKSRLLSDRFSAERPKGSFSTLEIQRTEQGDSAMYLCASSWGNTGELFFGEGSRLTVL.

In nucleotides, the CDR3 is TGTGCCAGCAGTTGGGGAGGGACTCTGAATAGGTTCTTC. Its translation: CASSWGGTLNRFF. V and J are TRBV12-3 or TRBV12-4 and TRBJ2-1; 7 bases fit TRBD2. V was clipped by 4 bases and J by 15 bases; unmatched bases: 12. This CDR3 spans 13 amino acids.

The genes are TRBV27 and TRBJ2-7; tentatively, D is TRBD2 (5 bases). CDR3 length equals 16 residues. The germline V and J ends were trimmed by 5 bases and 3 bases, with 20 bases remaining between them. Germline V gives CDR1 MNHEY, CDR2 SMNVEV (reference sequence). The CDR3: CASSTTVNFGDYEQYF. The DNA for the CDR3 is TGTGCCAGCAGTACGACCGTCAACTTCGGGGACTACGAGCAGTACTTC.

V usage is TRBV4-1 and J usage is TRBJ1-1, with 8 bases lining up with TRBD1. This CDR3 is built from 14 residues. The V segment lost 3 bases and the J segment 1 base; nucleotides outside the gene matches: 1. Germline V gene data show CDR1 as MGHRA and CDR2 as YSYEKL. The CDR3 sequence: CASSQGQENTEAFF. The CDR3 coding sequence is TGCGCCAGCAGCCAGGGACAGGAGAACACTGAAGCTTTCTTT.